This passage covers 25 T cell receptor beta chains from one sample sequenced in a study of T cell repertoires in aging, cancer and after chemotherapy. Rearranged V-D-J TRB sequences were amplified with a mixed TRB-A/B primer pool. TCRdb independently ran MiXCR on the multiplex PCR reads; one entry per CDR3 protein. The sample shows 4,300 or so distinct CDR3 sequences, more than 20% of them seen only once. TCR beta rearrangements were amplified from peripheral blood genomic DNA. The specimen sequenced was blood. Receptor source: a human donor in good health. The donor label of this sample is uncertain.

Judged by abundance, this clonotype is large. The chain employs TRBV7-9 and TRBJ2-7, with D unresolved. The CDR3 is 16 residues long. V was shortened by 1 base and J by 2 bases, with 15 bases between the two germline ends. Germline values: CDR1 SEHNR, CDR2 FQNEAQ (reference sequence). CDR3 in amino acids: CASSLEGSLRPYEQYF. Here the CDR3 DNA reads TGTGCCAGCAGCTTAGAGGGCAGCCTACGACCCTACGAGCAGTACTTC.

The CDR3, as DNA: TGCGCCACTACGACTAGCGGGATAAACAATGAGCAGTTCTTC. This encodes CATTTSGINNEQFF. The chain employs TRBV10-2 and TRBJ2-1; 11 nucleotides line up with TRBD2. Germline loops: CDR1 WSHSY, CDR2 SAAADI. The CDR3 consists of 14 residues. V shed 10 bases and J 5 bases; nucleotides not matched to a gene: 7.

This clonotype is termed medium-sized. The genes are TRBV6-5 and TRBJ1-5; 9 positions match TRBD1. The germline V gene has CDR1 MNHEY and CDR2 SVGAGI. The CDR3 contains 15 residues. The V and J ends lost 4 bases and 4 bases, in that order; junction bases with no gene match: 5. As DNA, the CDR3 is TGTGCCAGCAGTTCCGGGACAGGGAGGAATCAGCCCCAGCATTTT. It codes for CASSSGTGRNQPQHF.

The V gene is TRBV20-1, the J gene TRBJ1-6; 7 positions agree with TRBD1. The CDR3 sequence is 14 residues long. With V trimmed by 4 bases and J by 8 bases, 8 bases remained unmatched. Germline lookup yields CDR1 DFQATT and CDR2 SNEGSKA (reference sequence). The CDR3 here is CSATRGGLDSPLHF. The CDR3 coding sequence is TGCAGTGCTACTCGAGGGGGCTTAGATTCACCCCTCCACTTT.

This chain links TRBV12-3 or TRBV12-4 with TRBJ1-3; a possible D gene is TRBD1 (6 bases). The CDR3 is made up of 17 amino acids. Trimming stripped 3 bases from V and 2 bases from J, with 17 bases between. The chain's CDR3 is CASSFKSLGAAGNTIYF. For the CDR3, the DNA is TGTGCCAGCAGTTTTAAGAGCCTGGGGGCAGCTGGAAACACCATATATTTT.

The chain couples TRBV4-3 to TRBJ2-1, with D possibly TRBD1 on 5 matching bases. V gave up 4 bases and J gave up 4 bases, with 14 bases separating them. This CDR3 spans 15 amino acids. Per germline, CDR1 LGHNA and CDR2 YSLEER. Here the CDR3 reads CASSRNQGSYNEQFF. The CDR3 DNA reads as TGCGCCAGCAGCCGGAACCAGGGCTCTTACAATGAGCAGTTCTTC.

This sequence joins TRBV5-8 and TRBJ2-4, with TRBD1 matching over 12 bases. CDR1 and CDR2 from the germline V gene are SGHTS and YDEGEE. V shed 3 bases and J 11 bases; nucleotides not matched to a gene: 9. The CDR3 is 15 amino acids. This chain's CDR3 is CASSSEGTGGLVQYF. The DNA of the CDR3 is TGTGCCAGCAGCTCGGAGGGGACAGGGGGCTTGGTTCAGTACTTC.

This clonotype was seen a handful of times. CDR3 coding DNA: TGCAGTGCTAGGGGGAGTGGGACAGGGGATGAAGCTTTCTTT. It is translated as CSARGSGTGDEAFF. The chain joins TRBV20-1 to TRBJ1-1, with 10 bases fitting TRBD1. Germline V gene lookup returns CDR1 DFQATT and CDR2 SNEGSKA (reference sequence). The CDR3 covers 14 residues. J lost 7 bases, V lost 3 bases, and 8 bases had no gene match.

This clonotype is labeled as medium-sized. V and J are TRBV18 and TRBJ1-6; D call uncertain. Trimming pared 5 bases from V and 10 bases from J, leaving 12 bases between. The germline CDR1 and CDR2 sequences are KGHSH and LQKENI. The CDR3 runs 13 residues. In DNA, the CDR3 is TGTGCCAGCTCAAGGGCAAATGGATCACCCCTCCACTTT. This encodes CASSRANGSPLHF.

Judged by abundance, this clonotype is medium-sized (0.01 to 0.1%). J is TRBJ2-3 and V is TRBV19; 8 bases are a match to TRBD2. The CDR3 loop spans 15 amino acids. Per germline, CDR1 LNHDA and CDR2 SQIVND (reference sequence). V trimming: 1 base; J trimming: 5 bases; junction bases outside the gene matches: 5. CDR3 DNA: TGTGCCAGTAGTATAGGGGGACTAGTGATAGATACGCAGTATTTT. Translation gives CASSIGGLVIDTQYF.

This clonotype was found a few times. This chain links TRBV14 with TRBJ2-1; 13 bases line up with TRBD2. The CDR3 is made up of 16 amino acids. V lost 4 bases and J lost 4; bases outside the gene matches: 4. Germline V gene sequence: CDR1 SGHDN, CDR2 FVKESK. The CDR3 here is CASSLRLAGGYNEQFF. DNA of the CDR3: TGTGCCAGCAGCCTTCGACTAGCGGGAGGATACAATGAGCAGTTCTTC.

The genes are TRBV4-3 and TRBJ2-3; 9 bases map to TRBD2. CDR3 length: 16 amino acids. Losses at the gene ends were 0 bases for V and 6 bases for J; bases not matched to a gene: 7. Germline CDR1 and CDR2: LGHNA and YSLEER. This chain's CDR3 is CASSQDQASGIDTQYF. In DNA, the CDR3 is TGCGCCAGCAGCCAAGATCAGGCTAGCGGGATCGATACGCAGTATTTT.

This chain joins TRBV5-1 and TRBJ1-3; 8 bases map to TRBD1. The CDR3 runs to 15 residues. V lost 5 bases and J lost 3; bases outside the gene matches: 7. Germline values: CDR1 SGHRS, CDR2 YFSETQ. The DNA for the CDR3 is TGCGCCAGCAGTTCCGGACAGGGTGGTGGAAACACCATATATTTT. This gives the protein CASSSGQGGGNTIYF.

CDR3 sequence: CASSLDRGQETQYF. The CDR3 DNA reads TGTGCCAGCTCTTTGGACAGGGGGCAAGAGACCCAGTACTTC. This chain joins TRBV18 and TRBJ2-5; 10 nucleotides match TRBD1. J gave up 2 bases and V 6 bases, and 3 bases lay outside the gene matches. The V gene's germline CDR1 is KGHSH and CDR2 LQKENI. This CDR3 spans 14 amino acids.

The rearrangement joins TRBV11-1 to TRBJ2-7; D might be TRBD1 or TRBD2, each matching 7 bases. The germline V and J ends were trimmed by 6 bases and 6 bases, with 24 bases remaining between them. The CDR3 sequence is 16 residues long. Looked up from germline, CDR1 is SGHAT and CDR2 is FQDESV (reference sequence). CDR3 sequence: CASSSLGGGTVREQYF. DNA for the CDR3: TGTGCCAGCAGTAGCTTAGGGGGGGGGACAGTGCGCGAGCAGTACTTC. Combining the CDR3 with reference TRBV11-1 and TRBJ2-7 gives the whole variable domain EAEVAQSPRYKITEKSQAVAFWCDPISGHATLYWYRQILGQGPELLVQFQDESVVDDSQLPKDRFSAERLKGVDSTLKIQPAELGDSAMYLCASSSLGGGTVREQYFGPGTRLTVT.

By share, this clonotype ranks as medium-sized. The rearrangement links TRBV19 to TRBJ2-7, with D possibly being TRBD1 (6 bases). Germline values: CDR1 LNHDA, CDR2 SQIVND (reference sequence). This CDR3 region has 13 residues. V was clipped by 10 bases and J by 4 bases, with 17 bases between them. As DNA, the CDR3 is TGTGCCACAGGTGCCCGCCAGGGGTACGAGCAGTACTTC. Translated: CATGARQGYEQYF.

In its sample, this clonotype ranks as medium-sized. The J gene is TRBJ2-1, the V gene TRBV30; D is undetermined. The V gene lost 0 bases and the J gene lost 4 bases, with 13 bases spanning the gap. The CDR3 runs 15 residues. Germline CDR1 reads GTSNPN; CDR2 reads SVGIG (reference sequence). The CDR3 region has the DNA TGTGCCTGGAGTGTAAGCTGGACCGAATACAATGAGCAGTTCTTC. This sequence encodes CAWSVSWTEYNEQFF.

This clonotype has just a few counts. This chain's CDR3 is CSVVQVVNTEAFF. CDR3 nucleotides: TGCAGCGTTGTTCAGGTTGTGAACACTGAAGCTTTCTTT. The chain uses TRBV29-1 and TRBJ1-1; D unclear. V shed 4 bases and J shed 0 bases, with 9 bases lying between them. The CDR3 contains 13 residues. The germline gives CDR1 SQVTM, CDR2 ANQGSEA.

This chain uses TRBV27 with TRBJ2-1; D ambiguous. Per the germline V gene, CDR1 is MNHEY and CDR2 is SMNVEV (reference sequence). The CDR3 totals 15 residues. Trimming removed 3 bases from V and 10 bases from J, with 19 bases in between. The CDR3 nucleotides read TGTGCCAGCAGTTTCTGGGGTGGCAGCCTCTACGAGCAGTTCTTC. As protein: CASSFWGGSLYEQFF.

Turning to this clonotype: Being one base from a much bigger clone, this may be a read error. The V gene is TRBV6-5, the J gene TRBJ2-1; 7 positions match TRBD1. Looked up from germline, CDR1 is MNHEY and CDR2 is SVGAGI. Trimming at V came to 6 bases and at J to 6 bases, leaving 14 bases not matched to a gene. The CDR3 spans 16 residues. In DNA, the CDR3 is TGTGCCAGCAGACCCGTGGGGGAACAGGGGCTCAATGAGCAGTTCTTC. Amino acids: CASRPVGEQGLNEQFF.

This clonotype came up a few times. The rearrangement links TRBV6-1 to TRBJ2-4; 8 nucleotides align to TRBD1. The germline gives CDR1 MNHNS, CDR2 SASEGT. This CDR3 is built from 16 residues. V dropped 6 bases and J dropped 1; count of bases not matched to a gene: 8. As DNA, the CDR3 is TGTGCCAGCAGCCTGGACAGGGCCGGGGCCAAAAACATTCAGTACTTC. Its translation: CASSLDRAGAKNIQYF.

This clonotype was seen a few times. The V and J genes are TRBV20-1 and TRBJ2-7; tentative D call: TRBD1 (5 bases). V shed 0 bases and J shed 4 bases, with 7 bases lying between them. The CDR3 has 12 amino acids. Per the germline V gene, CDR1 is DFQATT and CDR2 is SNEGSKA (reference sequence). As DNA, the CDR3 is TGCAGTGCTAGAGACAGGGAATACGAGCAGTACTTC. Residues: CSARDREYEQYF.

The sample holds a few counts of this clonotype. The rearrangement joins TRBV7-6 to TRBJ1-5; a weak D match, TRBD1 (5 bases). The CDR3 totals 15 residues. CDR1 is SGHVS, CDR2 FNYEAQ, per germline. Between the trimmed V and J ends, which lost 0 bases and 3 bases, there was a span of 9 bases. The CDR3 region has the DNA TGTGCCAGCAGCTTAGCGGGGGGGGTCAATCAGCCCCAGCATTTT. The encoded protein is CASSLAGGVNQPQHF.

This clonotype appeared a few times. This sequence joins TRBV6-1 and TRBJ1-1; TRBD1 matches at 7 bases. The V and J ends lost 5 bases and 8 bases, in that order; junction bases with no gene match: 8. Germline V gene sequence: CDR1 MNHNS, CDR2 SASEGT. The CDR3 sequence is 13 residues long. In DNA, the CDR3 is TGTGCCAGCAGTTACGACAGGGTAACCGAAGCTTTCTTT. Residues: CASSYDRVTEAFF.

This clonotype was seen more than once but under ten times. V usage is TRBV12-3 or TRBV12-4 and J usage is TRBJ1-1; the D is unclear. V was clipped by 2 bases and J by 3 bases, with 7 bases between them. The CDR3 loop spans 13 amino acids. The CDR3, as DNA: TGTGCCAGCAGTTTACAGGTTTACACTGAAGCTTTCTTT. Its translation is CASSLQVYTEAFF.